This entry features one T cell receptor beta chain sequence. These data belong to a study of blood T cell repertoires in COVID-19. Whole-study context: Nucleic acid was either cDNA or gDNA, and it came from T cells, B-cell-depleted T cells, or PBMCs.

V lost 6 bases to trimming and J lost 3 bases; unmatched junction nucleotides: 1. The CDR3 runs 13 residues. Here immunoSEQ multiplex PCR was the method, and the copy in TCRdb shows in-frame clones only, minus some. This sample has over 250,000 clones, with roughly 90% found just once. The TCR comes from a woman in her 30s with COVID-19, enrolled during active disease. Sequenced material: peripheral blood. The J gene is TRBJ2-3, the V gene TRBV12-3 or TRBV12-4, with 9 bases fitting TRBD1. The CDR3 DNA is TGTGCCAGCAGGGGGACAGGGACAGATACGCAGTATTTT. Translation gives CASRGTGTDTQYF.